This TCR beta chain came from a study of identical twins (dated by TCRdb to about 2016). About the full investigation: TCR alpha and beta repertoires from monozygotic twins, unrelated adults of various ages and cord blood were deep-sequenced to test whether fetal clonotypes persist. Replicate twin experiments were performed at different times using different library preparation protocols to rule out contamination.

The CDR3 contains 12 residues, cysteine and phenylalanine counted. Kept here is only the CDR3 DNA, which spans 36 bases and is read in frame from base 1. Relative to germline, V is missing 6 bases and J is missing 1 base, with 1 base of the junction outside any gene match. CDR1 is given as SQVTM and CDR2 as ANQGSEA, both from the germline V gene. Library generation was performed with 5' RACE. This sample was sequenced with an Illumina HiSeq 2000. Template switching introduced a universal primer binding site; the final cDNA contained a unique molecular identifier, enabling accurate counting of TCR cDNA molecules. Specific primers in the conserved constant-segment region were used to synthesize first-strand cDNA for TCR alpha and beta chains. To control for contamination, every cDNA library was double barcoded, receiving both a SMART-Mk sample barcode and Illumina barcodes. TruSeq adapter sequences, together with Illumina sample barcodes, were added in two successive PCR steps. TCR alpha and beta cDNA libraries were sequenced on the Illumina HiSeq platform with custom primers. In the paper's pipeline: MiGEC processed the raw reads to extract unique molecular identifiers, while MiXCR was used to determine the CDR3 positions. Recombination models were inferred per individual with the repgenHMM and IGoR tools using an EM algorithm. The analysis of shared clonotypes was done with the tcR package in R, with sharing normalized by the product of cloneset sizes. Out-of-frame nonproductive sequences were analyzed to study raw recombination free of thymic and clonal selection effects. TCRdb trimmed the raw reads at Q25, called clones with MiXCR and kept productive beta chains. Every distinct CDR3 protein forms one entry, paired with its most common genes and DNA. The V and J calls here are based on TCRdb, not the publication. This sample holds about 660,000 distinct CDR3 sequences; around 8.6% were observed only once. In total, the top ten clones hold roughly 0.9% of the sample.

Every donor in the study was a healthy Caucasian. Three pairs of female monozygotic twins, all aged roughly 18 to 29 years, were included in the twin cohort. RNA for TCR libraries was isolated from peripheral blood mononuclear cells. Here is what the overall study found, with its caveats: In monozygotic twins, out-of-frame TCR alpha sharing was systematically underestimated by recombination models, although the models agreed with sharing between unrelated individuals. Excess twin sharing in beta out-of-frame sequences was weaker because fewer shared sequences lowered the signal-to-noise ratio. Compared with coincidental sharing between unrelated individuals, out-of-frame TCR alpha sequences shared between twins showed an excess of sequences with low generation probability. Zero-insertion analyses could be partly confounded by invariant T cells such as MAIT and iNKT, though diverse VJ usage argued against such confounding for most clonotypes. Conclusions relied on cross-sectional statistical analysis, since the same donors could not be followed over many years. Abundant cord blood beta clonotypes carried fewer insertions; young adult naive repertoires showed a weaker similar trend, while memory repertoires showed none.

This clonotype was observed a few times. The target of this receptor is not known. Base qualities are missing; no much larger clone stands one base away. The data also belong to a second study, concerning yellow fever vaccine responses in identical twins. According to the second study: According to the authors, in identical twins the way T cells responded to vaccination appeared partly convergent and partly personalized. In identical twins, the study followed T cell clones that responded to the vaccine with precision.

The receptor comes from a young woman in good health. The sequencing sample was made of PBMCs. The chain uses TRBV29-1 and TRBJ1-1; 8 junctional bases match TRBD1. The CDR3 protein: CSVGQANTEAFF. The bases read TGCAGCGTGGGACAGGCGAACACTGAAGCTTTCTTT.